The 5 T cell receptor beta chains reported below all come from one sample, sequenced in a study of CXCR3-negative and CXCR3-positive naive CD8 T cells. Study-level results: Naive cells positive for CXCR3 carried more hydrophobic TRB CDR3s than CXCR3-negative ones.

Researchers prepared the TRB cDNA libraries using 5' RACE with UMI labels. Using the 5' RACE reads, TCRdb records one entry per CDR3 protein without DNA. The sample table sets out approximately 88,000 distinct CDR3 sequences. Their cognate antigens are unknown. Material: naive CXCR3+ CD8+ T cells from blood. Documented subset: CD45RO-CCR7+CD27+CD95- naive CD8+ T cells expressing CXCR3 (TNR3+). The receptors were sampled from a human donor in good health. Some clones in this sample may be carry-over from other donors' samples.

The J gene is TRBJ1-1, the V gene TRBV28; no DNA is available, so the TRBD1 call from TCRdb remains unchecked. Germline V CDR1 and CDR2: MDHEN, SYDVKM. The CDR3 is 13 residues long. The chain's CDR3 is CASSETGGAEAFF.

This rearrangement joins TRBV5-5 to TRBJ2-1. The CDR3 extends over 15 amino acids. Germline V gives CDR1 SGHKS, CDR2 YYEKEE (reference sequence). CDR3: CASSLAPNLYNEQFF.

The chain links TRBV7-9 to TRBJ2-7; TCRdb lists TRBD1, though no DNA is available to test this call. This CDR3 is built from 15 residues. Per the germline V gene, CDR1 is SEHNR and CDR2 is FQNEAQ (reference sequence). The CDR3 here is CASSHRDRGGYEQYF.

The chain links TRBV20-1 to TRBJ2-2. Germline V CDR1 and CDR2: DFQATT, SNEGSKA (reference sequence). The CDR3 consists of 15 residues. The chain's CDR3 is CSARSYSSNTGELFF.

This rearrangement joins TRBV9 to TRBJ2-2; TCRdb's D call, TRBD2, is unchecked because there is no DNA. In germline, CDR1 is SGDLS, CDR2 YYNGEE. The CDR3 totals 18 residues. CDR3 amino acids: CASSVAPGTSAITGELFF. The variable domain in full, with the rest retrieved from reference TRBV9 and TRBJ2-2, is DSGVTQTPKHLITATGQRVTLRCSPRSGDLSVYWYQQSLDQGLQFLIQYYNGEERAKGNILERFSAQQFPDLHSELNLSSLELGDSALYFCASSVAPGTSAITGELFFGEGSRLTVL.